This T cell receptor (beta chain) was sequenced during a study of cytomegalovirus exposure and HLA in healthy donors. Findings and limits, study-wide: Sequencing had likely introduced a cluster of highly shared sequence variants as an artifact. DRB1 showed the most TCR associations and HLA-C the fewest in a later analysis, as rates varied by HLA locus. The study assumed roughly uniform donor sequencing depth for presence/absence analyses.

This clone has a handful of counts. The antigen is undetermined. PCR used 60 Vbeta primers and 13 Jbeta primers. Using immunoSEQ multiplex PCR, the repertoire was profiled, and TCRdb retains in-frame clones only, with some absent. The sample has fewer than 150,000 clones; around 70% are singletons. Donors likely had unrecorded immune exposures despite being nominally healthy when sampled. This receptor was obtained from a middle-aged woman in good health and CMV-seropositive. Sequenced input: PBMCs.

CDR3 DNA sequence: TGTGCCAGCAGTGGTAGACAGGGTTCCTACGAGCAGTACTTC. Translation gives CASSGRQGSYEQYF. The chain couples TRBV2 to TRBJ2-7, with TRBD1 matching over 7 bases. Trimming removed 4 bases from V and 1 base from J; junction bases left unmatched: 4. The CDR3 covers 14 residues. CDR1 SNHLY and CDR2 FYNNEI come from the germline V gene. Full variable domain (rest looked up from reference TRBV2 and TRBJ2-7): EPEVTQTPSHQVTQMGQEVILRCVPISNHLYFYWYRQILGQKVEFLVSFYNNEISEKSEIFDDQFSVERPDGSNFTLKIRSTKLEDSAMYFCASSGRQGSYEQYFGPGTRLTVT.